A single sample gave rise to the 5 T cell receptor beta chains below, sequenced in a study of PD-1 blockade in classical Hodgkin lymphoma. Sequencing was performed with immunoSEQ multiplex PCR; in TCRdb, only in-frame clones are kept and a portion is missing. The data hold approximately 12,000 clones, with roughly 75% observed a single time. All patients relapsed after autologous stem cell transplantation, and brentuximab vedotin exposure varied. The sequencing used peripheral blood mononuclear cells (PBMCs), collected at baseline. These receptors were collected from a human donor with classical Hodgkin lymphoma.

CDR3 in amino acids: CASSVLHSSTDTQYF. CDR3 DNA: TGTGCCAGCAGCGTCTTGCACAGTAGCACAGATACGCAGTATTTT. The gene calls are TRBV9 and TRBJ2-3; D unclear. Germline V lookup: CDR1 SGDLS, CDR2 YYNGEE. The CDR3 sequence is 15 residues long. The germline V and J ends were trimmed by 2 bases and 0 bases, with 10 bases remaining between them.

This rearrangement joins TRBV19 to TRBJ2-3; D is unresolved. Germline loops: CDR1 LNHDA, CDR2 SQIVND (reference sequence). V lost 5 bases, J lost 2 bases, and 17 bases lay in between. CDR3 length: 16 amino acids. In DNA form, the CDR3 reads TGTGCCAGTAGTCCCATGGCAGGAGACCCCACAGATACGCAGTATTTT. It yields the protein CASSPMAGDPTDTQYF. Based on the CDR3 plus reference TRBV19 and TRBJ2-3, the full variable domain is DGGITQSPKYLFRKEGQNVTLSCEQNLNHDAMYWYRQDPGQGLRLIYYSQIVNDFQKGDIAEGYSVSREKKESFPLTVTSAQKNPTAFYLCASSPMAGDPTDTQYFGPGTRLTVL.

For this clone: One end of the junction fails to match germline, which may point to a read error. This chain uses TRBV7-7 with TRBJ2-3; 7 positions match TRBD1. The CDR3 covers 15 residues. Germline CDR1 SSHAT, CDR2 FNYEAQ (reference sequence). The CDR3 here is CASSLTGASTDTQYF. Here the CDR3 DNA reads TGTGCTAGCAGCTTAACAGGGGCAAGCACAGATACGCAGTATTTT.

The chain joins TRBV5-1 to TRBJ1-2, with a possible D match to TRBD1 (6 bases). Germline V gene data show CDR1 as SGHRS and CDR2 as YFSETQ. There are 16 residues in the CDR3. V was trimmed by 0 bases and J by 7 bases, leaving 19 bases between them. The CDR3 protein is CASSLGPGQLGGGYTF. The CDR3 DNA sequence: TGCGCCAGCAGCTTGGGGCCCGGACAGTTAGGCGGTGGCTACACCTTC.

This clone was picked up a small number of times. This chain uses TRBV18 with TRBJ1-5; 9 bases line up with TRBD1. The CDR3 runs 14 residues. V lost 6 bases, J lost 3 bases, and 3 bases stayed unmatched. Germline CDR1 and CDR2: KGHSH and LQKENI. CDR3 residues: CASSRQGDNQPQHF. The CDR3 nucleotides are TGTGCCAGCTCGAGACAGGGGGACAATCAGCCCCAGCATTTT.